This TCR beta chain is from a study of blood T cell repertoires in COVID-19 (dated by TCRdb to 2020 to 2021). Regarding the research as a whole: Samples covering the acute and convalescent phases of COVID-19 were provided by collaborators in the United States, Italy and Spain. The prospective study material was composed of cDNA or gDNA derived from T cells, B-cell-depleted T cells, or PBMCs. Deeply sampled blood TCRbeta repertoires from subjects exposed to, actively infected with, or recovered from COVID-19 were included in the dataset. The repertoires were released in a freely available public database meant as a resource for research on the immune response to SARS-CoV-2. Samples came from the ongoing ImmuneRACE study (first 160 participants) plus 1,254 subjects from 6 global collaborators. A de-identified subject ID, COVID-19 status, age in years and sex were almost always included in the sample metadata. Where available, HLA class I and class II types were obtained from metadata supplied by the sample provider rather than from assay-based typing.

TCRbeta CDR3 regions were amplified from genomic DNA using the immunoSEQ Assay, a bias-controlled multiplex PCR. In the paper's pipeline: Nucleated cell counts per sample were estimated from amplification of reference gene primers within the assay. To quantify the absolute abundance of each unique TCRbeta CDR3 rearrangement, sequence reads were collapsed and filtered. For each sample, productive Simpson clonality was calculated by taking the square root of Simpson's diversity index across productive rearrangements. TCRdb provides this immuneACCESS table in a form limited to in-frame rearrangements. Some clones are lacking; in checked studies, under half of them reflect an unresolved V gene, and why the rest are absent is not known. The D gene and trimming were derived from the DNA, and the V and J assignments and clone size from that table. For this sample the table gives approximately 70,000 clones, of which more than 85% were detected only once. The ten most abundant clones make up less than 9% of the sample.

General conclusions and limits of the study: The amount of clinical and demographic metadata varied by source and participant and was provided uncurated.

On this clone itself: Its specific antigen is unknown. Per-nucleotide qualities are absent, and no much larger clonotype sits a single base away.

One collaborating source in Seattle enrolled patients during active infection and followed them longitudinally through the course of disease. Each collaborating institution followed its own protocols to collect whole blood in K2EDTA tubes. For TCRbeta analysis, collaborator samples were shipped as frozen whole blood, as isolated PBMCs, or as DNA extracted from either sample type. The V end gives up 5 bases and the J end 4 bases, leaving 9 bases in the junction not matched to a gene. The CDR3 runs 15 residues from the cysteine to the phenylalanine. The read is trimmed to its CDR3 DNA, 45 bases read in frame from base 1. Per the germline V gene, SGHRS is the CDR1 and YFSETQ is the CDR2.

The chain uses TRBV5-1 and TRBJ2-5, with 9 middle bases fitting TRBD1. The clonotype was recovered from a man aged 40-55 years with COVID-19, enrolled during active disease. Sequencing was carried out using peripheral blood. The CDR3: CASRPGTGNRETQYF. In nucleotide form, the sequence is TGCGCCAGCAGGCCCGGGACAGGGAATAGAGAGACCCAGTACTTC.